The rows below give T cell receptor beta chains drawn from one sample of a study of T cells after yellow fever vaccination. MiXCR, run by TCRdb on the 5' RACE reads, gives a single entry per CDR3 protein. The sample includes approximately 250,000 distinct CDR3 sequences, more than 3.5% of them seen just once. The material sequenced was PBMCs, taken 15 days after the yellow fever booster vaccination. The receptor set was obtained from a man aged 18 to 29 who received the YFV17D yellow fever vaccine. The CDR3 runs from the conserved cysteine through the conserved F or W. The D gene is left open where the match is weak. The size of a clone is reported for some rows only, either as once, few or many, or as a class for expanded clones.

TGTGCCAGCAGCTCGGGCAGCTTGAACACTGAAGCTTTCTTT CASSSGSLNTEAFF NA TRBJ1-1 14 NA TRBV6-5
TGCGCCAGCAGCTTGCATGGGAACTACAATGAGCAGTTCTTC CASSLHGNYNEQFF NA TRBJ2-1 14 many TRBV5-1
TGTGCCAGCAGTGGCCCTGGGGGGGAAGCTTTCTTT CASSGPGGEAFF NA TRBJ1-1 12 many TRBV12-3/TRBV12-4
TGTGCCAGCAGTTACTCGACCGGTACCCCCACCTACGAGCAGTACTTC CASSYSTGTPTYEQYF NA TRBJ2-7 16 few TRBV6-5
TGTGCCAGCAGTTACAGGAACAGGGGGGGCACTGAAGCTTTCTTT CASSYRNRGGTEAFF TRBD1 TRBJ1-1 15 many TRBV6-5
TGCAGTGCTGGACCCGACTTGGGGGGGGCATTCTACAATGAGCAGTTCTTC CSAGPDLGGAFYNEQFF NA TRBJ2-1 17 many TRBV20-1
TGCAGTGTTTTGGTATGGGACAGCCATAATTCACCCCTCCACTTT CSVLVWDSHNSPLHF TRBD1 TRBJ1-6 15 many TRBV20-1
TGTGCCAGCAGGACTAGCGGGGGGGCAGATACGCAGTATTTT CASRTSGGADTQYF TRBD2 TRBJ2-3 14 many TRBV6-5
TGTGCCAGCTCACCACCGATTTTGAGCAATCAGCCCCAGCATTTT CASSPPILSNQPQHF NA TRBJ1-5 15 many TRBV18
TGCAGTGCTAGAGGGGGGGTAAACACCGGGGAGCTGTTTTTT CSARGGVNTGELFF NA TRBJ2-2 14 many TRBV20-1
TGTGCCAGCAGCCCCTTACAGGGATCCCTCCACTTT CASSPLQGSLHF NA TRBJ1-6 12 many TRBV12-3/TRBV12-4
TGTGCCACCAGTGATTCAGGACTCGACAATCAGCCCCAGCATTTT CATSDSGLDNQPQHF NA TRBJ1-5 15 many TRBV24-1
TGCGCCAGCAAGGCCCGGTGGCAGGGGGGCTACGAGCAGTACTTC CASKARWQGGYEQYF NA TRBJ2-7 15 NA TRBV23-1
TGTGCCAGCAGTTTCGCTTTTCTCACTGAAGCTTTCTTT CASSFAFLTEAFF NA TRBJ1-1 13 NA TRBV2
TGCGCCAGCAGCCCTTCGTGGGGCAGCGCAACCGGGGAGCTGTTTTTT CASSPSWGSATGELFF NA TRBJ2-2 16 many TRBV4-3
TGCGCCAGCAGCGAGGACAGGGGTAATTCACCCCTCCACTTT CASSEDRGNSPLHF TRBD1 TRBJ1-6 14 many TRBV5-1
TGCGCCAGCAGCTTGGACAGGGACAAAGATTCACCCCTCCACTTT CASSLDRDKDSPLHF NA TRBJ1-6 15 many TRBV5-1
TGTGCCTCCTTAGCGGGGGGCTCCTACGAGCAGTACTTC CASLAGGSYEQYF TRBD2 TRBJ2-7 13 few TRBV30
TGTGCCAGCGGCCATTCCGGGGAGCTGTTTTTT CASGHSGELFF NA TRBJ2-2 11 many TRBV27
TGTGCCAGCAGCTGGGGGTCGGGGCGGGAGACCCAGTACTTC CASSWGSGRETQYF NA TRBJ2-5 14 few TRBV11-2
TGTGCCAGCAGCCCGGTTGGGGAGACGGGCGAGCAGTTCTTC CASSPVGETGEQFF NA TRBJ2-1 14 many TRBV11-2
TGTGCCAGCTCGCCCTCCCCGGACAGGAACTATGGCTACACCTTC CASSPSPDRNYGYTF TRBD1 TRBJ1-2 15 many TRBV18
TGTGCCAGTAAGGGACAGGGGGACACCGGGGAGCTGTTTTTT CASKGQGDTGELFF TRBD1 TRBJ2-2 14 many TRBV19
TGTGCCAGCTCACCAACCGCTGCGGACGAGCAGTACTTC CASSPTAADEQYF NA TRBJ2-7 13 many TRBV18